Listed here are 26 T cell receptor beta chains from one sample, sequenced in a study of beta chain features in type 1 diabetes. General study results and limits: TCRB CDR3s were moderately but significantly shorter in Type 1 diabetes patients in all four CD4+ subsets.

These receptors lack a known antigen. Reverse transcribing all isolated RNA meant expressed TCRB transcripts were sequenced. Method: immunoSEQ multiplex PCR; TCRdb's copy keeps in-frame clones and lacks some. The data contain hundreds of thousands of clones, around an eighth of them singletons. Sequenced: naive CD4+ T cells from blood. Source of these receptors: a man aged 18 to 29 with type 1 diabetes.

This chain uses TRBV27 with TRBJ1-2; the D gene is possibly TRBD1 (6 bases). This CDR3 comprises 14 residues. The V gene lost 5 bases and the J gene lost 4 bases, with 14 bases spanning the gap. Germline V lookup: CDR1 MNHEY, CDR2 SMNVEV (reference sequence). The CDR3 is CASSPTTGAYGYTF. The CDR3 coding sequence is TGTGCCAGCAGTCCCACGACGGGGGCCTATGGCTACACCTTC.

This clone was recorded a few times. The chain joins TRBV29-1 to TRBJ2-1; 13 bases are a match to TRBD2. The V gene's germline CDR1 is SQVTM and CDR2 ANQGSEA. The CDR3 extends over 15 amino acids. Losses at the gene ends were 0 bases for V and 9 bases for J; bases not matched to a gene: 5. CDR3 sequence: CSVEDRTSGGSEQFF. DNA for the CDR3: TGCAGCGTTGAAGATAGGACTAGCGGGGGAAGTGAGCAGTTCTTC.

A few counts support this clone. This chain joins TRBV28 and TRBJ1-2; 7 bases fit TRBD1. This CDR3 is 15 amino acids long. V gave up 6 bases and J gave up 6 bases; unmatched junction bases: 13. The V gene's germline CDR1 is MDHEN and CDR2 SYDVKM. DNA for the CDR3: TGTGCCAGCAGGGGAAGACAGGGAGGATTGGATGGCTACACCTTC. This sequence encodes CASRGRQGGLDGYTF.

This clone was seen only a few times. Other DNA sequences in the sample encode the same CDR3. The chain uses TRBV6-5 and TRBJ2-7, with D perhaps TRBD1 (6 bases). The germline V gene has CDR1 MNHEY and CDR2 SVGAGI. The CDR3 runs 13 residues. V gave up 0 bases and J gave up 4 bases, with 7 bases separating them. CDR3 nucleotide sequence: TGTGCCAGCAGTTACTCGACAGGATACGAGCAGTACTTC. Translating it yields CASSYSTGYEQYF.

This clone was observed a few times. The chain combines TRBV7-9 with TRBJ2-5; D is undetermined. The V gene's germline CDR1 is SEHNR and CDR2 FQNEAQ (reference sequence). CDR3 length equals 11 residues. Trimming cost V 5 bases and J 5 bases, with 6 bases left between them. CDR3 DNA sequence: TGTGCCAGCAGCCCGGTCGAGACCCAGTACTTC. Encoded protein: CASSPVETQYF.

This chain joins TRBV6-6 and TRBJ1-2; 9 bases match TRBD1. Germline CDR1 MNHNY, CDR2 SVGAGI (reference sequence). With 5 bases clipped from V and 7 bases from J, the junction kept 2 bases outside the gene matches. The CDR3 covers 12 residues. The CDR3 coding sequence is TGTGCCAGCAGTCGACAGGGGGTTGGCTACACCTTC. This gives the protein CASSRQGVGYTF.

This clone has more than one count but fewer than ten. V gene TRBV7-2 combines with J gene TRBJ2-7, with D perhaps TRBD1 (5 bases). This CDR3 has 15 residues. The germline gives CDR1 SGHTA, CDR2 FQGNSA. The germline V and J ends were trimmed by 1 base and 6 bases, with 16 bases remaining between them. The CDR3 spells CASSLVVGSGREQYF. The CDR3 region has the DNA TGTGCCAGCAGCTTAGTTGTAGGGTCAGGGCGCGAGCAGTACTTC.

The chain couples TRBV6-4 to TRBJ1-1; a weak D match, TRBD1 (6 bases). Germline CDR1 reads MRHNA; CDR2 reads SNTAGT. Trimming removed 6 bases from V and 4 bases from J, with 15 bases in between. This CDR3 spans 14 amino acids. The CDR3 DNA reads TGTGCCAGCAGCACAGACAGGCTTGGCACTGAAGCTTTCTTT. Translated: CASSTDRLGTEAFF.

The V call is TRBV7-9, the J call TRBJ1-6; D is ambiguous. Germline values: CDR1 SEHNR, CDR2 FQNEAQ (reference sequence). The CDR3 runs 13 residues. V was shortened by 2 bases and J by 5 bases, with 4 bases between the two germline ends. In DNA, the CDR3 is TGTGCCAGCAGCTTACAGGATAATTCACCCCTCCACTTT. Translation: CASSLQDNSPLHF.

This clone was picked up a small number of times. An end of the junction does not agree with germline; a read error may underlie this. The chain has TRBV2 and TRBJ1-5; 9 bases align to TRBD1. The CDR3 length is 13 residues. Per the germline V gene, CDR1 is SNHLY and CDR2 is FYNNEI. The CDR3 region is CASRDRGKQPQHF. DNA for the CDR3: TGTGCCAGCAGGGACAGGGGCAAACAGCCCCAGCATTTT.

The chain employs TRBV6-5 and TRBJ1-4; D unclear. CDR3 length equals 16 residues. V shed 2 bases and J shed 1 base, with 11 bases lying between them. Germline V lookup: CDR1 MNHEY, CDR2 SVGAGI. DNA for the CDR3: TGTGCCAGCAGTTACGTTGAGGGCGGAACTAATGAAAAACTGTTTTTT. The encoded protein is CASSYVEGGTNEKLFF.

The V gene is TRBV6-6, the J gene TRBJ1-2; 7 bases are a match to TRBD1. V shed 5 bases, J shed 4 bases, and the junction held 10 bases outside the gene matches. The germline V gene has CDR1 MNHNY and CDR2 SVGAGI (reference sequence). The CDR3 is made up of 15 amino acids. The DNA for the CDR3 is TGTGCCAGCAGTACGGGACAGCCAAGCCCCTATGGCTACACCTTC. Protein: CASSTGQPSPYGYTF.

In this sample, this clone turned up a few times. The chain is built from TRBV15 and TRBJ2-1; D is perhaps TRBD2 (6 bases). This CDR3 has 14 residues. CDR1 is LNHNV and CDR2 is YYDKDF in the germline V gene (reference sequence). With 2 bases removed from V and 9 bases from J, the gap between germline ends came to 14 bases. CDR3 residues: CATSRIRGGSEQFF. In DNA, the CDR3 is TGTGCCACCAGCAGAATTCGAGGAGGGAGTGAGCAGTTCTTC.

This clone was counted a few times. The CDR3, as DNA: TGTGCCTGGAGTGTTTCCCGAACGCACATGAACACTGAAGCTTTCTTT. Amino acid sequence: CAWSVSRTHMNTEAFF. The chain is built from TRBV30 and TRBJ1-1; D remains unclear. This CDR3 is built from 16 residues. Germline lookup yields CDR1 GTSNPN and CDR2 SVGIG (reference sequence). Trimming cost V 0 bases and J 0 bases, with 14 bases left between them.

The chain has TRBV29-1 and TRBJ2-3, with 8 bases matching TRBD1. V gave up 7 bases and J gave up 4 bases; unmatched junction bases: 4. The CDR3 consists of 12 residues. The germline V gene encodes CDR1 SQVTM and CDR2 ANQGSEA. The CDR3 loop reads CSARTGPDTQYF. DNA for the CDR3: TGCAGCGCAAGGACAGGGCCAGATACGCAGTATTTT.

This clone was observed a few times. The gene calls are TRBV21-1 and TRBJ2-4; the table's D call of TRBD1 was not tested on the DNA. TRBV21-1 has pseudogene status. The CDR3 consists of 19 residues. CDR3 loop: CASSKKSKNRAYDKNIQYF. The CDR3 bases are TGTGCCAGCAGCAAAAAATCTAAGAACAGGGCGTATGACAAAAACATTCAGTACTTC.

Here the CDR3 reads CASAGGPRETQYF. The CDR3 nucleotides are TGTGCCAGTGCCGGAGGTCCCCGGGAGACCCAGTACTTC. The rearrangement joins TRBV19 to TRBJ2-5; D may be TRBD2 (5 bases). The CDR3 has 13 residues. In germline, CDR1 is LNHDA, CDR2 SQIVND (reference sequence). V was cut by 8 bases and J by 5 bases, with 15 bases left in between.

V gene TRBV18 combines with J gene TRBJ2-4; D gene ambiguous. The CDR3 spans 13 residues. CDR1 is KGHSH and CDR2 is LQKENI in the germline V gene. V was clipped by 4 bases and J by 3 bases, with 7 bases between them. CDR3 DNA: TGTGCCAGCTCACTTGGCAGCAAAAACATTCAGTACTTC. It yields the protein CASSLGSKNIQYF.

Comments on this clone: A junction end diverges from the germline sequence, so it may reflect a read error. The gene calls are TRBV2 and TRBJ2-3, with 7 bases identical to TRBD2. Germline-derived CDR1 and CDR2 are SNHLY and FYNNEI. The CDR3 length is 13 residues. CDR3 sequence: CASSGGWAGATPF. Written as DNA, the CDR3 is TGTGCCAGCAGTGGGGGCTGGGCGGGAGCCACTCCATTT.

This clone has only a few counts. The chain couples TRBV30 to TRBJ2-3; possible D gene TRBD1, 6 bases. Trimming took off 3 bases at V and 6 bases at J, with 13 bases between the two ends. CDR1 and CDR2 (germline): GTSNPN, SVGIG (reference sequence). This CDR3 is 13 amino acids long. For the CDR3, the DNA is TGTGCCTGGAGACAGGGCCAACGGGATACGCAGTATTTT. The encoded protein is CAWRQGQRDTQYF.

The chain uses TRBV30 and TRBJ1-6; no clear D. Germline V gene data show CDR1 as GTSNPN and CDR2 as SVGIG (reference sequence). This CDR3 comprises 15 residues. Trimming stripped 2 bases from V and 4 bases from J, with 12 bases between. CDR3 protein: CAWSLWGSYNSPLHF. For the CDR3, the DNA is TGTGCCTGGAGTTTGTGGGGATCTTATAATTCACCCCTCCACTTT.

This clone was picked up a small number of times. The chain couples TRBV2 to TRBJ2-1; D is uncertain. This CDR3 contains 13 residues. V was shortened by 5 bases and J by 8 bases, with 13 bases between the two germline ends. Germline assignment: CDR1 SNHLY and CDR2 FYNNEI. This chain's CDR3 is CASSPTWADEQFF. CDR3 DNA sequence: TGTGCCAGCAGTCCCACTTGGGCGGATGAGCAGTTCTTC.

The chain recombines TRBV6-6 with TRBJ1-6, with D possibly matching TRBD1 (5 bases). Trimming left V 6 bases short and J 7 bases short, with 10 bases between. Germline CDR1 and CDR2: MNHNY and SVGAGI (reference sequence). The CDR3 sequence is 13 residues long. CDR3 residues: CASRGDGNSPLHF. CDR3 DNA sequence: TGTGCCAGCAGAGGGGACGGGAATTCACCCCTCCACTTT.

V usage is TRBV4-1 and J usage is TRBJ1-5; D is possibly TRBD1 (6 bases). Germline CDR1 reads MGHRA; CDR2 reads YSYEKL. The CDR3 extends over 17 amino acids. Trimming left V 2 bases short and J 1 base short, with 15 bases between. The CDR3 here is CASSQPTGKRSNQPQHF. The CDR3 nucleotides read TGCGCCAGCAGCCAACCTACAGGGAAGAGAAGCAATCAGCCCCAGCATTTT.

This clone is a singleton in its sample. The chain couples TRBV13 to TRBJ2-2; 9 nucleotides align to TRBD2. The CDR3 length is 17 residues. The V segment lost 5 bases and the J segment 6 bases; nucleotides outside the gene matches: 13. Germline V gene data show CDR1 as PRHDT and CDR2 as FYEKMQ (reference sequence). CDR3 region: CASSLWLAGAQPGELFF. CDR3 sequence (DNA): TGTGCCAGCAGCCTATGGTTAGCGGGGGCCCAACCCGGGGAGCTGTTTTTT.

This chain connects TRBV7-9 to TRBJ1-1; 8 bases map to TRBD1. Germline trimming cut 3 bases from V and 5 bases from J; bases unmatched to any gene: 5. The CDR3 covers 14 residues. CDR1 and CDR2 from the germline V gene are SEHNR and FQNEAQ (reference sequence). The CDR3 region has the DNA TGTGCCAGCAGCTTGCAGGGGGCAGGTACTGAAGCTTTCTTT. As protein: CASSLQGAGTEAFF.